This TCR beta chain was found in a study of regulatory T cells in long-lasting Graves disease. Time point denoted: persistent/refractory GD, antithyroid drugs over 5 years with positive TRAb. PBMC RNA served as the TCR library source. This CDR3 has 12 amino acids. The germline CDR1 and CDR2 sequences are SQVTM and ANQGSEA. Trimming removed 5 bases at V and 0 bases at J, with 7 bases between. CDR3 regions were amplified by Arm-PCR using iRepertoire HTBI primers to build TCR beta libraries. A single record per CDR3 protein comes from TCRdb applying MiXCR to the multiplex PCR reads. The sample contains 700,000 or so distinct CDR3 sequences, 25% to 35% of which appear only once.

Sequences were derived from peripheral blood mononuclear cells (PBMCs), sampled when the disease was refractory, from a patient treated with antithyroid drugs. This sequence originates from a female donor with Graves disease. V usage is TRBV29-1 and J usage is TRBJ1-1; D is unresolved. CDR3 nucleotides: TGCAGCGTTTTAGTGGTGAACACTGAAGCTTTCTTT. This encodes CSVLVVNTEAFF.